This T cell receptor (beta chain) was recovered during a study of T cells after yellow fever vaccination. Study-wide findings and caveats: Vaccine-responding clonotypes were almost all undetectable in sorted memory subsets on day 0. Reappearance after the booster was observed for most primary-vaccination clones (roughly 97% CD4, just over 85% CD8). Weaker overall was a secondary response that nonetheless peaked faster, on day 5 versus 15.

This clonotype was detected many times. The CDR3 sequence is 13 residues long. Looked up from germline, CDR1 is KGHDR and CDR2 is SFDVKD. The germline V and J ends were trimmed by 9 bases and 4 bases, with 14 bases remaining between them. Using its own MiXCR run on the 5' RACE reads, TCRdb lists one record per CDR3 protein. The table shows 30,000 or so distinct CDR3 sequences, with just under 6.5% occurring only once. The clonotype comes from a man aged 30-40 years who received the YFV17D yellow fever vaccine. The chain combines TRBV24-1 with TRBJ1-2; D is unresolved. The sequenced sample was PBMCs, either bulk or a sorted T-cell subset (CD4+, CD8+, memory, or dextramer-sorted; not recorded which), obtained on the day of the yellow fever booster vaccination. The CDR3 loop is CATSGGPGYGYTF. CDR3 in DNA: TGTGCCACCTCGGGAGGGCCAGGCTATGGCTACACCTTC.